This T cell receptor (beta chain) comes out of a study of blood T cell repertoires in COVID-19. Overall study context: Italy, Spain and the United States were the sources of the convalescent and acute COVID-19 samples. Sample material is recorded as cDNA or gDNA derived from T cells, B-cell-depleted T cells, or PBMCs.

Germline V gene lookup returns CDR1 SGHTA and CDR2 FQGTGA. V trimming: 5 bases; J trimming: 1 base; junction bases outside the gene matches: 3. The CDR3 covers 15 residues. Per the original methods: Amplified reference gene primers provided the basis for estimating nucleated cell counts. Libraries were prepared by immunoSEQ multiplex PCR; TCRdb keeps only in-frame clonotypes and omits some of them. V and J calls and clone size are as listed in that table; D and trimming were resolved from the DNA. The data show 200,000 to 300,000 clones, around four fifths seen once. The genes are TRBV7-3 and TRBJ2-2, with 8 bases identical to TRBD1. This TCR was recovered from a man aged 55 to 70 with acute or convalescent COVID-19. Sequencing input: peripheral blood. CDR3 residues: CASSRGTGNTGELFF. Written as DNA, the CDR3 is TGTGCCAGCAGCCGAGGGACAGGGAACACCGGGGAGCTGTTTTTT.